This entry concerns a single TCR beta chain. Antigen unknown. Other DNA sequences in this sample translate to the same CDR3. The source of the sample is a study of shared clonotypes between healthy human individuals. At the level of the study: Per donor, three plates held CD4 naive cells, three held CD4 memory, two held CD8 naive and one held CD8 memory. Study findings and constraints: What naive subsets generally showed was a larger estimated richness than memory subsets showed.

Sequencing used immunoSEQ multiplex PCR; TCRdb keeps in-frame clones, though not all of them. Counted here are millions of clones, 90% to 95% occurring once; the ten biggest clones make up 0.13%. V lost 2 bases to trimming and J lost 3 bases; unmatched junction nucleotides: 5. This CDR3 region has 15 residues. Germline loops: CDR1 SGHRS, CDR2 YFSETQ. This sequence joins TRBV5-1 and TRBJ2-3, with TRBD1 matching 8 bases. The clonotype comes from a young man in good health. Sequencing was carried out using naive CD4+ T cells sorted from blood. As to subset: CD45RA+ positively selected. The CDR3 DNA is TGCGCCAGCAGCTTCGGACAGGGACGTACAGATACGCAGTATTTT. It specifies CASSFGQGRTDTQYF.